The present TCR beta chain was sequenced within a study of blood T cell repertoires in COVID-19. Study-level information: COVID-19 samples collected from the United States, Italy and Spain covered acute and convalescent phases. The cDNA or gDNA used as material had been derived from T cells, B-cell-depleted T cells, or PBMCs.

Authors' methods: How many nucleated cells were present was estimated from reference gene primer amplification. TCRdb keeps only in-frame clones here, not all; method: immunoSEQ multiplex PCR. The V and J calls and the clone size are those of that table, but D and trimming were determined from the DNA. Of some 170,000 clones listed, around 90% were seen once; the top ten hold roughly 1.4%. The specimen sequenced was peripheral blood. The source is a woman between 50 and 59 years old with acute or convalescent COVID-19.

As DNA, the CDR3 is TGTGCCAGCAGCAAGACCTCCCTGGACAGGGGCTACGAGCAGTACTTC. Amino acids: CASSKTSLDRGYEQYF. V is TRBV21-1 and J is TRBJ2-7; the table's D call, TRBD1, has no DNA check behind it. TRBV21-1 is a known pseudogene. The CDR3 contains 16 residues.